Below are 28 T cell receptor beta chains sequenced from a single sample in a study of blood T cell repertoires in COVID-19. Sequenced by immunoSEQ multiplex PCR; TCRdb stores in-frame clones only, minus some. Of about 260,000 clones listed, more than 90% are singletons. Input material: peripheral blood. The source is a person aged 18-29 years with COVID-19, enrolled during active disease.

In regard to this clone: A much larger clone lies one base from this, so it may be a read error. The J gene is TRBJ2-2, the V gene TRBV6-4; TRBD2 matches 10 bases. The CDR3 is 14 amino acids. V gave up 4 bases and J gave up 4 bases; unmatched junction bases: 0. Germline V gene sequence: CDR1 MRHNA, CDR2 SNTAGT. The CDR3 sequence: CASSASGSTGELFF. CDR3 nucleotides: TGTGCCAGCAGTGCTAGCGGGAGCACCGGGGAGCTGTTTTTT.

V is TRBV6-6 and J is TRBJ1-3, with TRBD1 as a possible D gene (6 bases). Between the trimmed V and J ends, which lost 10 bases and 9 bases, there was a span of 22 bases. Germline CDR1 is MNHNY and CDR2 is SVGAGI (reference sequence). The CDR3 is 14 residues long. The CDR3 bases are TGTGCCACCACCGGGACAAGGCCTCTAACCACCATATATTTT. Protein: CATTGTRPLTTIYF.

V is TRBV3-1 (or the pseudogene TRBV3-2) and J is TRBJ2-3, with TRBD2 matching 7 bases. Trimming cost V 4 bases and J 3 bases; bases outside gene matches: 13. This CDR3 has 17 residues. Germline V gene data show CDR1 as LGHDT and CDR2 as YNNKEL (reference sequence). The CDR3 nucleotides read TGTGCCAGCAGCCTCCTCGGTAGCGCGGGAGTGACAGATACGCAGTATTTT. Its translation: CASSLLGSAGVTDTQYF.

The chain links TRBV6-6 to TRBJ1-2; D perhaps matches TRBD1 (6 bases). CDR3 length: 15 residues. Trimming pared 4 bases from V and 3 bases from J, leaving 15 bases between. CDR1 is MNHNY and CDR2 is SVGAGI in the germline V gene (reference sequence). DNA for the CDR3: TGTGCCAGCAGTTCGGGGGGGGCGCAGGACTATGGCTACACCTTC. Translation: CASSSGGAQDYGYTF.

The chain employs TRBV27 and TRBJ1-1; D is ambiguous. CDR1 and CDR2 (germline): MNHEY, SMNVEV (reference sequence). The CDR3 runs 15 residues. Trimming took 4 bases from V and 7 from J, leaving 19 bases between them. In DNA, the CDR3 is TGTGCCAGCAGTTCTGGGATGACGGGTGGAGGTGAAGCTTTCTTT. The encoded protein is CASSSGMTGGGEAFF.

As regards this clone: This sample includes further DNA sequences coding for the same CDR3. This chain connects TRBV4-1 to TRBJ2-1; D possibly corresponds to TRBD2 (6 bases). Germline loops: CDR1 MGHRA, CDR2 YSYEKL. The CDR3 contains 14 residues. The germline V and J ends were trimmed by 3 bases and 1 base, with 7 bases remaining between them. The CDR3: CASSQGGSYNEQFF. The CDR3 nucleotides are TGCGCCAGCAGCCAGGGGGGTTCCTACAATGAGCAGTTCTTC.

The chain links TRBV19 to TRBJ1-2, with 8 bases that match TRBD1. The CDR3 covers 14 residues. Germline V gene data show CDR1 as LNHDA and CDR2 as SQIVND (reference sequence). V dropped 8 bases and J dropped 5; count of bases not matched to a gene: 10. The CDR3 region is CASGRTGTFYGYTF. The CDR3 coding sequence is TGTGCCAGTGGCCGGACAGGGACTTTTTATGGCTACACCTTC.

In regard to this clone: A junction boundary mismatches the germline segment, possibly from a read error. The DNA of the CDR3 is TGTGCCAGCAGCGTAGATTTCTCCACTGAAGCTTTCTTT. It encodes CASSVDFSTEAFF. The chain couples TRBV11-2 to TRBJ1-1; D uncertain. Germline V gene sequence: CDR1 SGHAT, CDR2 FQNNGV. The length of the CDR3 is 13 residues.

This clone was counted once. The genes are TRBV6-5 and TRBJ2-1; 9 bases are a match to TRBD1. V shed 2 bases and J 11 bases; nucleotides not matched to a gene: 7. The CDR3 sequence is 14 residues long. Looked up from germline, CDR1 is MNHEY and CDR2 is SVGAGI. CDR3 sequence (DNA): TGTGCCAGCAGTTACGGGGGACAGGGTGGGAAGCAGTTCTTC. Its translation is CASSYGGQGGKQFF.

This chain links TRBV21-1 with TRBJ2-5; no check of the table's D call, TRBD2, against the DNA was made. TRBV21-1 is a listed pseudogene. This CDR3 region has 18 residues. In DNA form, the CDR3 reads TGTGCCAGCAGCAGTCGAACCCTTACCAAGACGGGACAAGAGACCCAGTACTTC. This translates into CASSSRTLTKTGQETQYF.

The chain is built from TRBV24-1 and TRBJ2-3, with 8 bases aligning to TRBD2. There are 15 residues in the CDR3. J lost 0 bases, V lost 9 bases, and 7 bases had no gene match. Per germline, CDR1 KGHDR and CDR2 SFDVKD. Written as DNA, the CDR3 is TGTGCCACCTCCGAACTAGCGGCAAGCACAGATACGCAGTATTTT. Its protein product is CATSELAASTDTQYF.

This clone was counted a few times. The chain carries TRBV3-1 (or the pseudogene TRBV3-2) and TRBJ2-1; 7 nucleotides match TRBD1. Germline assignment: CDR1 LGHDT and CDR2 YNNKEL (reference sequence). The CDR3 contains 14 residues. J was trimmed by 8 bases and V by 2 bases; bases with no gene match: 6. This CDR3 reads CASSQPGQVDEQFF. In nucleotides, the CDR3 is TGTGCCAGCAGCCAACCCGGACAGGTCGATGAGCAGTTCTTC.

This clone was counted once. V usage is TRBV7-6 and J usage is TRBJ2-7, with D possibly matching TRBD2 (5 bases). V lost 5 bases, J lost 3 bases, and 17 bases lay in between. The CDR3 has 15 residues. Germline V gene lookup returns CDR1 SGHVS and CDR2 FNYEAQ. This CDR3 reads CASSPTGGGHYEQYF. CDR3 nucleotides: TGTGCCAGCAGCCCCACCGGTGGAGGCCACTACGAGCAGTACTTC.

The chain uses TRBV5-1 and TRBJ2-1; 9 bases line up with TRBD2. Germline CDR1 is SGHRS and CDR2 is YFSETQ. The CDR3 is 14 residues long. Trimming took 3 bases from V and 4 from J; bases not matched to a gene: 2. The CDR3 nucleotides are TGCGCCAGCAGCTCTAGCGGGACATACAATGAGCAGTTCTTC. Translated, it gives CASSSSGTYNEQFF.

This chain joins TRBV5-1 and TRBJ1-2; TRBD1 aligns across 7 bases. The CDR3 length is 15 residues. Germline-derived CDR1 and CDR2 are SGHRS and YFSETQ. V was clipped by 0 bases and J by 8 bases; unmatched bases: 10. The CDR3 is CASSLGDRFLEGYTF. The CDR3 DNA reads TGCGCCAGCAGCTTGGGGGACAGATTCCTAGAAGGCTACACCTTC.

DNA of the CDR3: TGTGCCAGTACGGGACAGGGTGGCAGCACCGGGGAGCTGTTTTTT. Its translation: CASTGQGGSTGELFF. This chain joins TRBV19 and TRBJ2-2, with 9 bases fitting TRBD1. J lost 4 bases, V lost 7 bases, and 7 bases had no gene match. From germline, CDR1 is LNHDA and CDR2 SQIVND (reference sequence). This CDR3 is built from 15 residues.

This clone has only a few counts. The CDR3 coding sequence is TGCGCCAGCAGTGAATTGGCGGGGCCTAAGAACACCGGGGAGCTGTTTTTT. Amino acid sequence: CASSELAGPKNTGELFF. V gene TRBV10-1 combines with J gene TRBJ2-2; tentatively, D is TRBD2 (6 bases). This CDR3 has 17 amino acids. Per germline, CDR1 WNHNN and CDR2 SYGVQD (reference sequence). The germline V and J ends were trimmed by 3 bases and 1 base, with 15 bases remaining between them.

The J gene is TRBJ2-3, the V gene TRBV30, with TRBD1 as a possible D gene (5 bases). The CDR3 has 13 residues. Trimming shortened V by 0 bases and J by 3 bases, and 7 bases separated the two germline ends. Germline V gives CDR1 GTSNPN, CDR2 SVGIG (reference sequence). The CDR3 DNA reads as TGTGCCTGGAGTGTAAAGGGGACAGATACGCAGTATTTT. It translates to CAWSVKGTDTQYF.

In this sample, this clone turned up once. J is TRBJ2-7 and V is TRBV23-1; D might be TRBD2 (6 bases). TRBV23-1 is an open reading frame whose function is uncertain. The CDR3 consists of 14 residues. Trimming cost V 8 bases and J 3 bases, with 17 bases left between them. The CDR3 reads CASSDGVGGYEQYF. The CDR3 bases are TGCGCCAGCTCCGACGGGGTCGGGGGCTACGAGCAGTACTTC.

The chain employs TRBV19 and TRBJ2-1; 8 bases map to TRBD1. The CDR3 consists of 15 residues. From germline, CDR1 is LNHDA and CDR2 SQIVND (reference sequence). Trimming removed 2 bases from V and 5 bases from J; junction bases left unmatched: 5. CDR3 loop: CASSIKGQGHNEQFF. CDR3 nucleotide sequence: TGTGCCAGTAGTATAAAAGGACAGGGCCACAATGAGCAGTTCTTC.

The chain uses TRBV6-2 or TRBV6-3 and TRBJ2-1, with 11 positions matching TRBD2. The germline CDR1 and CDR2 sequences are MNHEY and SVGEGT. With V trimmed by 0 bases and J by 6 bases, 1 base remained unmatched. The CDR3 runs to 15 residues. Here the CDR3 DNA reads TGTGCCAGCAGTTACTCCGGGACTAGCGGCAATGAGCAGTTCTTC. It translates to CASSYSGTSGNEQFF.

The CDR3 loop is CASSPRWSGTKETQYF. In DNA, the CDR3 is TGTGCCAGCAGCCCCCGATGGAGCGGGACTAAAGAGACCCAGTACTTC. J is TRBJ2-5 and V is TRBV28; 7 bases map to TRBD2. Germline-derived CDR1 and CDR2 are MDHEN and SYDVKM. V shed 6 bases, J shed 3 bases, and the junction held 13 bases outside the gene matches. CDR3 length equals 16 residues.

This clone was counted a single time. At the DNA level, this CDR3 is encoded by other sequences in the same sample as well. The V and J genes are TRBV12-3 or TRBV12-4 and TRBJ2-1; D call uncertain. CDR3 length: 13 amino acids. V lost 1 base, J lost 4 bases, and 5 bases lay in between. CDR3 DNA sequence: TGTGCCAGCAGTTTAGGACAATACAATGAGCAGTTCTTC. Translating it yields CASSLGQYNEQFF.

V usage is TRBV6-5 and J usage is TRBJ1-2; no clear D gene. This CDR3 spans 13 amino acids. V gave up 5 bases and J gave up 0 bases, with 7 bases separating them. Per the germline V gene, CDR1 is MNHEY and CDR2 is SVGAGI. The CDR3 DNA reads TGTGCCAGCAGTACCGCAGCTAACTATGGCTACACCTTC. It yields the protein CASSTAANYGYTF.

As to this clone: This sample also contains other DNA sequences that code for the same CDR3. This CDR3 is CASSPRGNTEAFF. CDR3 nucleotide sequence: TGTGCCAGCAGTCCTCGGGGGAACACTGAAGCTTTCTTT. The chain is built from TRBV6-5 and TRBJ1-1; D is ambiguous. This CDR3 is built from 13 residues. Germline CDR1 MNHEY, CDR2 SVGAGI. The germline V and J ends were trimmed by 5 bases and 1 base, with 8 bases remaining between them.

This chain connects TRBV19 to TRBJ1-2; 8 nucleotides match TRBD1. This CDR3 region has 12 residues. V shed 9 bases, J shed 7 bases, and the junction held 7 bases outside the gene matches. Germline CDR1 LNHDA, CDR2 SQIVND (reference sequence). In DNA form, the CDR3 reads TGTGCCAGCGCACAGGGGGTGAGTGGCTACACCTTC. This codes for CASAQGVSGYTF.

This clone was detected only a few times. The V gene is TRBV27, the J gene TRBJ2-7, with TRBD1 matching 7 bases. Per the germline V gene, CDR1 is MNHEY and CDR2 is SMNVEV (reference sequence). The ends lost 6 bases at V and 0 bases at J; junction bases unmatched: 5. The CDR3 has 14 residues. For the CDR3, the DNA is TGTGCCAGCAGAACCCGGGACAGCTCCTACGAGCAGTACTTC. Protein: CASRTRDSSYEQYF.

This clone has only a few counts. The V call is TRBV12-1, the J call TRBJ2-2; TRBD2, the table's D call, lacks a check against the DNA. TRBV12-1 is designated a pseudogene. The CDR3 runs to 17 residues. CDR3 bases: TGTGCCAGCAGCTTTAAGACTAGCGGGATGTCGGCCGGGGAGCTGTTTTTT. Its translation is CASSFKTSGMSAGELFF.